The 32 T cell receptor beta chains in this list originate from one sample, sequenced in a study of memory CD4+ T cells and cytomegalovirus serostatus. Single viable CD3+CD4+CD8-CD45RO+ cells were sorted as the memory CD4+ T cells. Clones were sequenced by immunoSEQ multiplex PCR, and TCRdb holds only the in-frame ones, with some missing. This table has 70,000 to 95,000 clones, around 80% appearing once. The specimen was memory CD4+ T cells from blood. Every receptor here comes from an adult in good health and CMV-seronegative.

This clone was observed once. This chain joins TRBV19 and TRBJ1-3; weak D call: TRBD1 (5 bases). V was shortened by 5 bases and J by 0 bases, with 14 bases between the two germline ends. The CDR3 sequence is 16 residues long. The germline V gene has CDR1 LNHDA and CDR2 SQIVND (reference sequence). As DNA, the CDR3 is TGTGCCAGTAGTCCTTCGACAGTTTTCTCTGGAAACACCATATATTTT. Its protein is CASSPSTVFSGNTIYF.

The chain combines TRBV11-2 with TRBJ1-1; D possibly corresponds to TRBD1 (5 bases). Germline CDR1 reads SGHAT; CDR2 reads FQNNGV. The CDR3 sequence is 19 residues long. Trimming removed 5 bases from V and 3 bases from J, with 28 bases in between. DNA of the CDR3: TGTGCCAGCAGCCCCCGCCTCGAACGGGGCTTCTCGGCGCACACTGAAGCTTTCTTT. This codes for CASSPRLERGFSAHTEAFF.

The chain has TRBV11-2 and TRBJ2-3; D not certain. The length of the CDR3 is 12 residues. The germline CDR1 and CDR2 sequences are SGHAT and FQNNGV. V was pared by 5 bases and J by 4 bases, with 7 bases between. The CDR3 coding sequence is TGTGCCAGCAGCCCTCAAGCAGATACGCAGTATTTT. Its translation: CASSPQADTQYF.

V usage is TRBV5-1 and J usage is TRBJ1-1; 7 positions match TRBD1. After removal of 3 bases from V and 4 bases from J, the junction contained 6 bases not matched to a gene. The CDR3 is 14 residues long. The V gene's germline CDR1 is SGHRS and CDR2 YFSETQ. In DNA, the CDR3 is TGCGCCAGCAGCTACGACAGGGAGGGCACTGAAGCTTTCTTT. This encodes CASSYDREGTEAFF.

This clone was seen a single time. The V gene is TRBV7-2, the J gene TRBJ1-4; D remains ambiguous. The V gene's germline CDR1 is SGHTA and CDR2 FQGNSA. V gave up 5 bases and J gave up 6 bases, with 10 bases separating them. This CDR3 contains 13 residues. The CDR3: CASSRARHEKLFF. Here the CDR3 DNA reads TGTGCCAGCAGCCGAGCCCGTCATGAAAAACTGTTTTTT.

This clone appeared a few times. The chain couples TRBV30 to TRBJ2-7, with D perhaps matching TRBD2 (6 bases). Trimming left V 6 bases short and J 3 bases short, with 15 bases between. CDR1 and CDR2 from the germline V gene are GTSNPN and SVGIG (reference sequence). CDR3 size: 13 residues. DNA for the CDR3: TGTGCCTGTGACCGGGACTGGCACTACGAGCAGTACTTC. Its translation: CACDRDWHYEQYF.

The chain uses TRBV28 and TRBJ1-2; D is unresolved. There are 13 residues in the CDR3. Trimming pared 0 bases from V and 0 bases from J, leaving 2 bases between. Germline assignment: CDR1 MDHEN and CDR2 SYDVKM. CDR3 amino acids: CASSLWPNYGYTF. CDR3 DNA: TGTGCCAGCAGTTTATGGCCTAACTATGGCTACACCTTC.

A remark on this clone: This specimen includes other DNA sequences encoding the same CDR3. The chain carries TRBV4-1 and TRBJ1-5; the match to TRBD1 covers 7 bases. With 5 bases clipped from V and 5 bases from J, the junction kept 3 bases outside the gene matches. The CDR3 contains 13 residues. CDR1 is MGHRA and CDR2 is YSYEKL in the germline V gene. CDR3 bases: TGCGCCAGCAGCAGACAGGGTGATCAGCCCCAGCATTTT. It specifies CASSRQGDQPQHF.

The genes are TRBV7-8 and TRBJ2-2, with 10 bases aligning to TRBD2. Germline CDR1 and CDR2: SGHVS and FQNEAQ. Trimming cost V 0 bases and J 1 base; bases outside gene matches: 2. This CDR3 has 17 amino acids. The CDR3 coding sequence is TGTGCCAGCAGCTTAGCGCGACTAGCGGGGAACACCGGGGAGCTGTTTTTT. Amino acid sequence: CASSLARLAGNTGELFF.

The chain uses TRBV7-9 and TRBJ1-6; TRBD1 agrees at 10 bases. Germline CDR1 and CDR2: SEHNR and FQNEAQ (reference sequence). Trimming took 4 bases from V and 8 from J; bases not matched to a gene: 5. The CDR3 sequence is 15 residues long. In nucleotides, the CDR3 is TGTGCCAGCAGCTCTGGGGACAGGGGTTATTCACCCCTCCACTTT. The encoded protein is CASSSGDRGYSPLHF.

The chain joins TRBV9 to TRBJ2-2, with D tentatively TRBD1 (5 bases). The CDR3 spans 16 residues. The germline V gene has CDR1 SGDLS and CDR2 YYNGEE. V was trimmed by 3 bases and J by 3 bases, leaving 15 bases between them. CDR3 amino acids: CASSGSQDGYTGELFF. CDR3 DNA: TGTGCCAGCAGCGGATCACAGGATGGGTACACCGGGGAGCTGTTTTTT.

The DNA for the CDR3 is TGTGCCAGCAGTGTACCATGGAACCCTGTGGGGGCTTTCTTT. It specifies CASSVPWNPVGAFF. The chain joins TRBV25-1 to TRBJ1-1; no firm D call. This CDR3 has 14 amino acids. Trimming cost V 4 bases and J 11 bases, with 20 bases left between them. The germline gives CDR1 MGHDK, CDR2 SYGVNS.

V usage is TRBV7-9 and J usage is TRBJ1-5; D remains ambiguous. Germline loops: CDR1 SEHNR, CDR2 FQNEAQ (reference sequence). The CDR3 has 13 residues. Between the trimmed V and J ends, which lost 9 bases and 6 bases, there was a span of 15 bases. In DNA, the CDR3 is TGTGCCAGTGCGCCCCTTGGGGTTCAGCCCCAGCATTTT. Amino acid sequence: CASAPLGVQPQHF.

This chain uses TRBV5-6 with TRBJ1-3; D is uncertain. The length of the CDR3 is 14 residues. Trimming shortened V by 1 base and J by 0 bases, and 5 bases separated the two germline ends. Germline-derived CDR1 and CDR2 are SGHDT and YYEEEE. In DNA, the CDR3 is TGTGCCAGCAGCTTGCCCTTCTCTGGAAACACCATATATTTT. Translated, it gives CASSLPFSGNTIYF. The whole variable domain, remainder taken from reference TRBV5-6 and TRBJ1-3, is DAGVTQSPTHLIKTRGQQVTLRCSPKSGHDTVSWYQQALGQGPQFIFQYYEEEERQRGNFPDRFSGHQFPNYSSELNVNALLLGDSALYLCASSLPFSGNTIYFGEGSWLTVV.

This clone has just a few counts. V is TRBV30 and J is TRBJ1-5; 7 nucleotides agree with TRBD1. The CDR3 is 14 amino acids. Germline CDR1 is GTSNPN and CDR2 is SVGIG (reference sequence). V gave up 2 bases and J gave up 3 bases; unmatched junction bases: 4. The CDR3 region is CAWSRGQFNQPQHF. The CDR3 DNA is TGTGCCTGGAGTCGGGGACAGTTCAATCAGCCCCAGCATTTT. The full variable domain, in which reference TRBV30 and TRBJ1-5 provide the parts outside the CDR3, is SQTIHQWPATLVQPVGSPLSLECTVEGTSNPNLYWYRQAAGRGLQLLFYSVGIGQISSEVPQNLSASRPQDRQFILSSKKLLLSDSGFYLCAWSRGQFNQPQHFGDGTRLSIL.

V usage is TRBV14 and J usage is TRBJ2-7; D gene unclear. The germline gives CDR1 SGHDN, CDR2 FVKESK. The CDR3 spans 13 residues. V was cut by 1 base and J by 6 bases, with 10 bases left in between. CDR3 sequence: CASSQAGGSEQYF. CDR3 coding DNA: TGTGCCAGCAGCCAAGCGGGTGGGTCCGAGCAGTACTTC. Using reference TRBV14 and TRBJ2-7 for the parts outside the CDR3, the full variable domain is EAGVTQFPSHSVIEKGQTVTLRCDPISGHDNLYWYRRVMGKEIKFLLHFVKESKQDESGMPNNRFLAERTGGTYSTLKVQPAELEDSGVYFCASSQAGGSEQYFGPGTRLTVT.

This rearrangement joins TRBV9 to TRBJ2-7, with TRBD1 identical over 8 bases. Germline V gene lookup returns CDR1 SGDLS and CDR2 YYNGEE. J lost 0 bases, V lost 1 base, and 6 bases had no gene match. The CDR3 contains 16 residues. The CDR3 reads CASSVRSTGGSYEQYF. As DNA, the CDR3 is TGTGCCAGCAGCGTAAGGAGTACAGGGGGCTCCTACGAGCAGTACTTC.

The chain recombines TRBV4-1 with TRBJ2-1; no clear D. V was shortened by 1 base and J by 6 bases, with 19 bases between the two germline ends. Per the germline V gene, CDR1 is MGHRA and CDR2 is YSYEKL. The CDR3 spans 17 residues. CDR3 residues: CASSQVDLLVVRNEQFF. The CDR3 DNA reads TGCGCCAGCAGCCAAGTAGACCTCCTGGTTGTCCGCAATGAGCAGTTCTTC.

This sequence joins TRBV10-3 and TRBJ1-6; D is ambiguous. There are 16 residues in the CDR3. With 2 bases removed from V and 4 bases from J, the gap between germline ends came to 12 bases. The germline CDR1 and CDR2 sequences are ENHRY and SYGVKD. The CDR3 here is CAISEMDRGYNSPLHF. The CDR3 DNA follows: TGTGCCATCAGTGAGATGGACCGAGGATATAATTCACCCCTCCACTTT.

V is TRBV4-2 and J is TRBJ2-2; 15 bases fit TRBD2. This CDR3 comprises 18 residues. The V segment lost 2 bases and the J segment 4 bases; nucleotides outside the gene matches: 5. Germline-derived CDR1 and CDR2 are LGHNA and YNFKEQ. CDR3 loop: CASSQRTSGGAVTGELFF. The CDR3 region has the DNA TGTGCCAGCAGCCAAAGGACTAGCGGGGGGGCCGTCACCGGGGAGCTGTTTTTT.

This chain connects TRBV25-1 to TRBJ1-2; 8 bases line up with TRBD1. Germline loops: CDR1 MGHDK, CDR2 SYGVNS. This CDR3 is built from 13 residues. The junction had 2 bases not matched to a gene; V was cut back by 6 bases and J by 2 bases. The CDR3 protein is CASRGQENYGYTF. CDR3 DNA: TGTGCCAGCAGGGGACAGGAGAACTATGGCTACACCTTC.

The chain has TRBV19 and TRBJ1-5; tentatively, D is TRBD1 (5 bases). This CDR3 contains 16 residues. V was trimmed by 8 bases and J by 2 bases, leaving 19 bases between them. Germline lookup yields CDR1 LNHDA and CDR2 SQIVND (reference sequence). CDR3 region: CASSLGQGTRNQPQHF. The DNA for the CDR3 is TGTGCCAGTTCTTTGGGCCAAGGGACGCGCAATCAGCCCCAGCATTTT.

This clone appeared once. This chain uses TRBV5-1 with TRBJ2-3, with TRBD2 matching 8 bases. Germline loops: CDR1 SGHRS, CDR2 YFSETQ. The junction had 18 bases not matched to a gene; V was cut back by 4 bases and J by 2 bases. CDR3 length equals 19 residues. Here the CDR3 reads CASSQEGGGAGASTDTQYF. CDR3 bases: TGCGCCAGCAGCCAGGAGGGTGGAGGAGCGGGGGCCTCCACAGATACGCAGTATTTT.

This clone appeared a single time. The chain couples TRBV7-2 to TRBJ2-5; D is uncertain. The V end was cut by 5 bases, the J end by 0 bases, with 13 bases between. CDR1 and CDR2 from the germline V gene are SGHTA and FQGNSA. The CDR3 has 15 residues. This CDR3 is CASSPRISYQETQYF. DNA of the CDR3: TGTGCCAGCAGCCCCCGAATATCGTACCAAGAGACCCAGTACTTC.

Only one count was recorded for this clone. This chain connects TRBV5-4 to TRBJ2-7; D possibly matches TRBD1 or TRBD2 (5 bases each). CDR3 size: 13 residues. From germline, CDR1 is SGHNT and CDR2 YYREEE (reference sequence). V lost 2 bases and J 5 bases, leaving 11 bases between the germline ends. The CDR3 is CASSLPGPHEQYF. CDR3 coding DNA: TGTGCCAGCAGCTTACCGGGACCCCACGAGCAGTACTTC. Full variable domain (remainder filled in from reference TRBV5-4 and TRBJ2-7): ETGVTQSPTHLIKTRGQQVTLRCSSQSGHNTVSWYQQALGQGPQFIFQYYREEENGRGNFPPRFSGLQFPNYSSELNVNALELDDSALYLCASSLPGPHEQYFGPGTRLTVT.

The J gene is TRBJ2-1, the V gene TRBV19; the D gene is possibly TRBD2 (7 bases). The V end was cut by 5 bases, the J end by 15 bases, with 20 bases between. CDR1 LNHDA and CDR2 SQIVND come from the germline V gene (reference sequence). The CDR3 totals 13 residues. The CDR3 here is CASSPPGAGAWFF. The CDR3 region has the DNA TGTGCCAGTAGTCCCCCGGGTGCGGGGGCTTGGTTCTTC. Filled out from reference TRBV19 and TRBJ2-1, the complete variable domain reads DGGITQSPKYLFRKEGQNVTLSCEQNLNHDAMYWYRQDPGQGLRLIYYSQIVNDFQKGDIAEGYSVSREKKESFPLTVTSAQKNPTAFYLCASSPPGAGAWFFGPGTRLTVL.

This chain links TRBV9 with TRBJ2-7, with 9 bases identical to TRBD1. J was trimmed by 4 bases and V by 3 bases; bases with no gene match: 8. This CDR3 region has 15 residues. The germline V gene encodes CDR1 SGDLS and CDR2 YYNGEE. The DNA of the CDR3 is TGTGCCAGCAGCGCACCCGGGACAGGGCTGTACGAGCAGTACTTC. Its protein is CASSAPGTGLYEQYF.

The genes are TRBV6-1 and TRBJ1-1; perhaps TRBD1 as D (6 bases). Germline V gives CDR1 MNHNS, CDR2 SASEGT. V lost 7 bases and J 6 bases, leaving 18 bases between the germline ends. CDR3 length: 14 residues. DNA of the CDR3: TGTGCCAGCATGACGGGACACACTATTCCTGAAGCTTTCTTT. Amino acids: CASMTGHTIPEAFF.

A single count supports this clone. The rearrangement uses TRBV11-2 and TRBJ1-2; no definite D call. CDR1 is SGHAT, CDR2 FQNNGV, per germline. Trimming pared 5 bases from V and 8 bases from J, leaving 9 bases between. This CDR3 contains 11 residues. CDR3 DNA: TGTGCCAGCAGCCCCCCCCGCGGCTACACCTTC. This translates into CASSPPRGYTF.

The chain recombines TRBV6-5 with TRBJ1-1, with 8 positions matching TRBD1. The CDR3 runs to 13 residues. Germline CDR1 MNHEY, CDR2 SVGAGI. V was pared by 8 bases and J by 1 base, with 3 bases of the junction left unmatched. CDR3 sequence: CASQDRANTEAFF. The DNA for the CDR3 is TGTGCCAGCCAGGACAGGGCGAACACTGAAGCTTTCTTT.

The CDR3 DNA follows: TGTGCCAGCAGCTTAATTGGTTTCCAGGAGCAGTACTTC. Translated: CASSLIGFQEQYF. V and J are TRBV7-9 and TRBJ2-7, with unresolved D. Germline CDR1 reads SEHNR; CDR2 reads FQNEAQ (reference sequence). The V and J ends lost 2 bases and 7 bases respectively, with 12 bases between them. CDR3 length: 13 amino acids. The entire variable domain, with the rest obtained from reference TRBV7-9 and TRBJ2-7, is as follows: DTGVSQNPRHKITKRGQNVTFRCDPISEHNRLYWYRQTLGQGPEFLTYFQNEAQLEKSRLLSDRFSAERPKGSFSTLEIQRTEQGDSAMYLCASSLIGFQEQYFGPGTRLTVT.

This sequence joins TRBV29-1 and TRBJ2-7; D remains ambiguous. This CDR3 is 11 amino acids long. V gave up 6 bases and J gave up 2 bases, with 8 bases separating them. The V gene's germline CDR1 is SQVTM and CDR2 ANQGSEA. CDR3 loop: CSVVAAYEQYF. The CDR3, as DNA: TGCAGCGTCGTAGCAGCCTACGAGCAGTACTTC.